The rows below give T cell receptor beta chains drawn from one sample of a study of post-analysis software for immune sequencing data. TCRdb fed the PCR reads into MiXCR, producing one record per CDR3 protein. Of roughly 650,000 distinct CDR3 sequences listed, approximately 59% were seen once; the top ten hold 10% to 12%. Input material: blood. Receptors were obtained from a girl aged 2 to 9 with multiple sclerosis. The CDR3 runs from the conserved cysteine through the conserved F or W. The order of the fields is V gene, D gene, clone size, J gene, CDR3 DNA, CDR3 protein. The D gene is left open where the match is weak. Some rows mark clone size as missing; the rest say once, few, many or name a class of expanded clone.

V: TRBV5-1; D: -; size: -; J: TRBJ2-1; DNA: TGCGCCAGCAGCTTGGCCGGGACGAATGCCGCTAATGAGCAGTTCTTC; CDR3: CASSLAGTNAANEQFF
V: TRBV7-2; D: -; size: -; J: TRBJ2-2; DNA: TGTGCCAGCAGCTACAACGGTTTTACCGGGGAGCTGTTTTTT; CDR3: CASSYNGFTGELFF
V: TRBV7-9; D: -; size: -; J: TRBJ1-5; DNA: TGTGCCAGCTCCTCGGGGATGGTAAGCAATCAGCCCCAGCATTTT; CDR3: CASSSGMVSNQPQHF
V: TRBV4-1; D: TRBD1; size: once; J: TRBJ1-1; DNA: TGCGCCAGCAGCTCCCCGACAGGGGGATCTCCTGAAGCTTTCTTT; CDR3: CASSSPTGGSPEAFF
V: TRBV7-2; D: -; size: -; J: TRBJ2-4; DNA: TGTGCCAGCAGCTTATCAGGGGAGAGAAACATTCAGTACTTC; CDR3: CASSLSGERNIQYF
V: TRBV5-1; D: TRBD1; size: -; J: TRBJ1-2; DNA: TGCGCCAGCAGCTTGGCTCCAGGGGGAGACTATGGCTACACCTTC; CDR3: CASSLAPGGDYGYTF
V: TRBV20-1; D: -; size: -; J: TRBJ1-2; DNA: TGCAGTGCTAGAGGCAGGGGACCAGGCGAGACATACTATGGCTACACCTTC; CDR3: CSARGRGPGETYYGYTF
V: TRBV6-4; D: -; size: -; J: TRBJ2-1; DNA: TGTGCCAGCAGCCAGACCGTGAACAATGAGCAGTTCTTC; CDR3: CASSQTVNNEQFF
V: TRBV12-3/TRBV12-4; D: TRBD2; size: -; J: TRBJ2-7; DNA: TGTGCCAGCAGTTCACCGGGACTAGCGTACGAGCAGTACTTC; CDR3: CASSSPGLAYEQYF
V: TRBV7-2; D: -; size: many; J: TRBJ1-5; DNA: TGTGCCAGCAGCTTAGAGGTGGATCAGCCCCAGCATTTT; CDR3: CASSLEVDQPQHF
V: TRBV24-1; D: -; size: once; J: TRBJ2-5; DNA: TGTGCCACCAGTGATTTGCGGACGGAGACCCAGTACTTC; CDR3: CATSDLRTETQYF
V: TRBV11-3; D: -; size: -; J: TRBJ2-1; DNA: TGTGCCAGCAGCTTAGTCTGGACACCCTACAATGAGCAGTTCTTC; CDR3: CASSLVWTPYNEQFF
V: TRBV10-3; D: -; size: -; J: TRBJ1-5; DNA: TGTGCCACCCAGGGGTTGCAGGGTGGCAATCAGCCCCAGCATTTT; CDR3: CATQGLQGGNQPQHF
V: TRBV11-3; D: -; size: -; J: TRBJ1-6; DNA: TGTGCCAGCAGCTCGTCTCAGGGGACACCCCTCCACTTT; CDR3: CASSSSQGTPLHF
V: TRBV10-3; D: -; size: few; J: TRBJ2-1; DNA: TGTGCCACTGAGGAGGGGCCCCTTAGCTCCTACAATGAGCAGTTCTTC; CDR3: CATEEGPLSSYNEQFF
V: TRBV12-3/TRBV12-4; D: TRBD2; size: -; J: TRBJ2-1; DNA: TGTGCCAGCACCCCGACTAGCGGGAGGTCCCACAATGAGCAGTTCTTC; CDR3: CASTPTSGRSHNEQFF
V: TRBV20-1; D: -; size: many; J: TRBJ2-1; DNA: TGCAGTGCTACCCCAGAGGCCGACAATGAGCAGTTCTTC; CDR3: CSATPEADNEQFF
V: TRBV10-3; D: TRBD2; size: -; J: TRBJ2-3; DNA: TGTGCCATCACTCCTAGCGGTAGCACAGATACGCAGTATTTT; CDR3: CAITPSGSTDTQYF
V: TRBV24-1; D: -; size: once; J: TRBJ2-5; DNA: TGTGCCACCAGTGATGGGCGCAAGGGAGAGACCCAGTACTTC; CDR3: CATSDGRKGETQYF
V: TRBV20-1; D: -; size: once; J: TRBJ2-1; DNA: TGCAGTATCGGCTACAATGAGCAGTTCTTC; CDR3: CSIGYNEQFF
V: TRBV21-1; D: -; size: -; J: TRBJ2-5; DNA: TGTGCCAGCAGCAAAGCCTGGCAGGGGGAAGAGACCCAGTACTTC; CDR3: CASSKAWQGEETQYF
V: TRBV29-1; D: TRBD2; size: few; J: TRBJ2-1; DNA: TGCAGCGTGATAGCGGGAGAAAGTGAGCAGTTCTTC; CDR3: CSVIAGESEQFF